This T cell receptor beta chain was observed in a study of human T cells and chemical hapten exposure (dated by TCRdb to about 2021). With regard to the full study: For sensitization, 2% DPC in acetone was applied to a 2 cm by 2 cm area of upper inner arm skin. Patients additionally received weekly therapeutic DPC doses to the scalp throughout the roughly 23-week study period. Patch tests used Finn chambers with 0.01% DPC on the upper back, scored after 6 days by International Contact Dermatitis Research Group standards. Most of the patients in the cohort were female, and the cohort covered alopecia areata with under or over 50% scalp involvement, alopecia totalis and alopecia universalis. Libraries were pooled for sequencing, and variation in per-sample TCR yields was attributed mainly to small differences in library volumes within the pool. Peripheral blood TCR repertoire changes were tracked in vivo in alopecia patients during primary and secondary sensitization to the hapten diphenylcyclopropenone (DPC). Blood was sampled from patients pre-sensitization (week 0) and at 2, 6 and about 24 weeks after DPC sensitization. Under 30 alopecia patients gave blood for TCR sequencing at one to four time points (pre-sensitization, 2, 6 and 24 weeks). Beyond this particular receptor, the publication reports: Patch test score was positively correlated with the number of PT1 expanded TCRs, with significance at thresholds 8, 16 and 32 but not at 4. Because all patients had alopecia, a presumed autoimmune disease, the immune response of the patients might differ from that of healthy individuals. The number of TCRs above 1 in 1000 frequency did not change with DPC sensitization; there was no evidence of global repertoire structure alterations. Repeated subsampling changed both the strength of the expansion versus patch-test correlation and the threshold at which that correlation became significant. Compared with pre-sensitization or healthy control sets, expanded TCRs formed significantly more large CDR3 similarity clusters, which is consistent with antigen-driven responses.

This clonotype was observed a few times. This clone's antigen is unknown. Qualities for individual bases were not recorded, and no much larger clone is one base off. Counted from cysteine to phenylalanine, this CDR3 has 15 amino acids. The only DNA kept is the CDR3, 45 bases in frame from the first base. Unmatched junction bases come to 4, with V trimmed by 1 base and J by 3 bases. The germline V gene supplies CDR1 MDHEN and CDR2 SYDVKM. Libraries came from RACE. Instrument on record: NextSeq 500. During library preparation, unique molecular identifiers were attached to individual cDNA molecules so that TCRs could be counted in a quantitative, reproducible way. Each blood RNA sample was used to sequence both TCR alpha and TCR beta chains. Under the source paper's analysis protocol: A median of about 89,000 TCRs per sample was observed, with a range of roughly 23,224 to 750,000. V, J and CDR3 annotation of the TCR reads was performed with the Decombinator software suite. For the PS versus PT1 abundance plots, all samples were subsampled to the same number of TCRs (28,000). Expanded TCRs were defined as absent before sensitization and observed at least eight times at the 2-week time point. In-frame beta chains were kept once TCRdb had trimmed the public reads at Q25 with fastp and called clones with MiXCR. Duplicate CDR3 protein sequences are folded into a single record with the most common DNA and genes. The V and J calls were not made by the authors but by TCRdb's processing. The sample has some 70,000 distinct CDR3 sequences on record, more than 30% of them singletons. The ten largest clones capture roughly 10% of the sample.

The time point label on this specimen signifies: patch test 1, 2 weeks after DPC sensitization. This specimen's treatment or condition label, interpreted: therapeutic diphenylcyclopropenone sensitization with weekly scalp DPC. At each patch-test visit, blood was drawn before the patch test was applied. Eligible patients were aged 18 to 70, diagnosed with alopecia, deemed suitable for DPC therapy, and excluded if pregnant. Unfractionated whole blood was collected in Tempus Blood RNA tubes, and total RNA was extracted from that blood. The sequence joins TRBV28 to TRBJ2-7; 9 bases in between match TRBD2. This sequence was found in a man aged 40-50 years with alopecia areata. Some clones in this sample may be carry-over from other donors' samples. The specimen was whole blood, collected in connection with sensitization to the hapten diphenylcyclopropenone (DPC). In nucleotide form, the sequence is TGTGCCAGCAGTTTATTTCTAGCGGGACTCTACGAGCAGTACTTC. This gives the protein CASSLFLAGLYEQYF.